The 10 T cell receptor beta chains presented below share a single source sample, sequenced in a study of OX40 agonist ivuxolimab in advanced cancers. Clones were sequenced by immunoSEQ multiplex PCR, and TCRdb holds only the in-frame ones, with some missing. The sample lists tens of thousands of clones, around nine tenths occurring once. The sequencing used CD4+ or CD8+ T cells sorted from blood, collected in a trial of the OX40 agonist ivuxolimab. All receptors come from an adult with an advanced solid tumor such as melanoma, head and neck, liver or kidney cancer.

The CDR3 protein is CATLFTGDTQYF. In nucleotides, the CDR3 is TGTGCCACTCTGTTCACCGGGGATACGCAGTATTTT. The gene calls are TRBV27 and TRBJ2-3; D not certain. The CDR3 covers 12 residues. Germline lookup yields CDR1 MNHEY and CDR2 SMNVEV (reference sequence). V dropped 10 bases and J dropped 6 bases, with 14 bases sitting between them.

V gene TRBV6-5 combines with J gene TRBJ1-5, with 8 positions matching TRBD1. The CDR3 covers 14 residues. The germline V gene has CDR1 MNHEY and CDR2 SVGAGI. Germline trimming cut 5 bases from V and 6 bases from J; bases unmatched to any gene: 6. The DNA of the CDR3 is TGTGCCAGCAGTCCCACAGGGGGACTTCAGCCCCAGCATTTT. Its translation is CASSPTGGLQPQHF.

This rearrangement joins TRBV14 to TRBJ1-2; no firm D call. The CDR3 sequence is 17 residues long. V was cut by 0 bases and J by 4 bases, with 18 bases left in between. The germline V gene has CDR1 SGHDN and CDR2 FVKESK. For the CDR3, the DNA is TGTGCCAGCAGCCAAGAGATAAGGTTAGGGAGATCCTATGGCTACACCTTC. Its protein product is CASSQEIRLGRSYGYTF.

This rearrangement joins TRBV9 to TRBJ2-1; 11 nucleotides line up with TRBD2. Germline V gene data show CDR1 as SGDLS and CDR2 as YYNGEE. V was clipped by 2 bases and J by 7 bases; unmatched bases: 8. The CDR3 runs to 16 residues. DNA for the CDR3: TGTGCCAGCAGCGTGTCTTTAGCGGGAGGGAAAAATGAGCAGTTCTTC. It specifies CASSVSLAGGKNEQFF.

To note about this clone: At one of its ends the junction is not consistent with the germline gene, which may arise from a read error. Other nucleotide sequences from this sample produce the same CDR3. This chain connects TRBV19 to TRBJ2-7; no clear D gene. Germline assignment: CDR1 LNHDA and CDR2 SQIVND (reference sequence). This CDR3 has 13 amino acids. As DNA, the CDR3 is TGCGCCAGTAGTAACTTCGGTGCCTACGAGCAGTACTTC. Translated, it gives CASSNFGAYEQYF.

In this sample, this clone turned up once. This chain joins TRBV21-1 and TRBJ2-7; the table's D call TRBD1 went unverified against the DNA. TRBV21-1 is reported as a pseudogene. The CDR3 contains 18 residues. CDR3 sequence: CASSKALYRTEKPYEQYF. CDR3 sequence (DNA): TGTGCCAGCAGCAAAGCGCTTTATCGGACAGAGAAACCCTACGAGCAGTACTTC.

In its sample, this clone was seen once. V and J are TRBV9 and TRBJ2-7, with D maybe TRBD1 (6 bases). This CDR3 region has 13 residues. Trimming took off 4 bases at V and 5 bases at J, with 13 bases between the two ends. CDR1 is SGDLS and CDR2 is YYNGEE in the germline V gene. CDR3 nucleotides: TGTGCCAGCAGCCGGAGCAGGGGACACGAGCAGTACTTC. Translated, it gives CASSRSRGHEQYF.

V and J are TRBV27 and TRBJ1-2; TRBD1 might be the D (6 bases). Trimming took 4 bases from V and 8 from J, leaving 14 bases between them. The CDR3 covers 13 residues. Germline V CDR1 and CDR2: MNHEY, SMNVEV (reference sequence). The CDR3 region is CASSSAGTNGYTF. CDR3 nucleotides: TGTGCCAGCAGTTCGGCAGGGACAAACGGCTACACCTTC.

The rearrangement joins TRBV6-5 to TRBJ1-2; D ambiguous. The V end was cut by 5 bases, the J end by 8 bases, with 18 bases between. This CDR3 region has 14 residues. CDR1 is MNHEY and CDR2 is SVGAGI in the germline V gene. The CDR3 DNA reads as TGTGCCAGCAGTCCACGGGTCCAGCCCAGGGGCTACACCTTC. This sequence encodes CASSPRVQPRGYTF.

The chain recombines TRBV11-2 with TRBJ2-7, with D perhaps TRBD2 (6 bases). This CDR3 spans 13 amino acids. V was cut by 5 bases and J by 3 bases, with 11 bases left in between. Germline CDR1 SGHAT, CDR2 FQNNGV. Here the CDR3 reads CASSPGDHYEQYF. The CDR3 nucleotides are TGTGCCAGCAGCCCGGGGGACCACTACGAGCAGTACTTC.